Listed below are T cell receptor beta chains from one sample, sequenced in a study of control samples from healthy donors and cancer patients. The data were produced by immunoSEQ multiplex PCR, yet TCRdb's version contains in-frame clones alone and is incomplete. The data show roughly 130,000 clones, 80% to 95% seen once. Sequencing input: blood. These receptors were collected from a man aged 18 to 35 in good health. Each CDR3 is given with its conserved first and last residue. D genes are given only for firm matches. The listing skips clone size in some rows; elsewhere it reads once, few, many or a size class.

clone size,J gene,D gene,V gene,CDR3 protein,CDR3 DNA
NA,TRBJ2-7,NA,TRBV10-2,CASRPAYEQYF,TGCGCCAGCAGACCCGCCTACGAGCAGTACTTC
NA,TRBJ1-1,NA,TRBV9,CASSVGGGVGNTEAFF,TGTGCCAGCAGCGTAGGAGGGGGAGTGGGGAACACTGAAGCTTTCTTT
NA,TRBJ1-1,NA,TRBV11-3,CASSLRGVNTEAFF,TGTGCCAGCAGCTTGAGGGGGGTGAACACTGAAGCTTTCTTT
NA,TRBJ2-3,TRBD2,TRBV6-1,CASSEAQGLAGNTDTQYF,TGTGCCAGCAGTGAGGCCCAGGGGCTAGCGGGGAACACAGATACGCAGTATTTT
NA,TRBJ1-5,NA,TRBV5-4,CASSQTPSSNQPQHF,TGTGCCAGCAGCCAGACACCTTCCTCCAATCAGCCCCAGCATTTT
NA,TRBJ1-1,TRBD1,TRBV5-1,CASSLETGGTEAFF,TGCGCCAGCAGCTTGGAGACAGGGGGCACTGAAGCTTTCTTT
once,TRBJ2-7,TRBD1,TRBV27,CASSPTRDSSYEQYF,TGTGCCAGCAGCCCCACCCGGGACAGCTCCTACGAGCAGTACTTC
NA,TRBJ1-1,TRBD1,TRBV12-5,CASGLAGTGWTEAFF,TGTGCTAGTGGTTTGGCCGGGACAGGGTGGACTGAAGCTTTCTTT
NA,TRBJ1-2,NA,TRBV19,CASRRLGVYGYTF,TGTGCCAGTCGCCGGCTCGGGGTCTATGGCTACACCTTC
NA,TRBJ1-5,TRBD1,TRBV7-2,CASSYKGQVQPQHF,TGTGCCAGCAGCTACAAGGGACAGGTACAGCCCCAGCATTTT
NA,TRBJ1-4,TRBD1,TRBV2,CASGGTANEKLFF,TGTGCCAGCGGCGGGACAGCGAATGAAAAACTGTTTTTT
NA,TRBJ1-1,NA,TRBV12-5,CASAQTQGTEAFF,TGTGCTAGTGCCCAAACCCAGGGAACTGAAGCTTTCTTT
once,TRBJ2-4,NA,TRBV13,CASSLDLGNIQYF,TGTGCCAGCAGCTTAGATTTAGGAAACATTCAGTACTTC
NA,TRBJ1-6,NA,TRBV6-9,CASIHTKPGETPLHF,TGTGCCAGCATCCATACTAAACCGGGGGAAACACCCCTCCACTTT
NA,TRBJ1-2,TRBD1,TRBV30,CAWSDGTVLGGYTF,TGTGCCTGGAGTGACGGGACAGTTCTAGGTGGCTACACCTTC
NA,TRBJ1-4,NA,TRBV6-6,CASSYGGSNEKLFF,TGTGCCAGCAGTTATGGGGGTTCTAATGAAAAACTGTTTTTT
NA,TRBJ2-3,NA,TRBV2,CASPRTAERTDTQYF,TGTGCCAGCCCCCGGACGGCGGAGCGCACAGATACGCAGTATTTT
NA,TRBJ1-3,NA,TRBV4-1,CASSQEGGSGNTIYF,TGCGCCAGCAGCCAAGAGGGGGGCTCTGGAAACACCATATATTTT
NA,TRBJ2-2,NA,TRBV7-8,CASSLRPDGELFF,TGTGCCAGCAGCCTAAGGCCGGACGGGGAGCTGTTTTTT
NA,TRBJ2-3,TRBD2,TRBV5-1,CASSLAGLAGGSDTQYF,TGCGCCAGCAGCTTGGCCGGACTAGCGGGGGGATCGGATACGCAGTATTTT
once,TRBJ2-3,NA,TRBV3-1/TRBV3-2,CASSQVLAALTDTQYF,TGTGCCAGCAGCCAAGTTCTAGCAGCCCTCACAGATACGCAGTATTTT
NA,TRBJ2-3,TRBD1,TRBV28,CASRGGQGFSDTQYF,TGTGCCAGCAGAGGAGGACAGGGATTCTCAGATACGCAGTATTTT
NA,TRBJ1-1,NA,TRBV18,CASSPMGKLNTEAFF,TGTGCCAGCTCCCCTATGGGAAAGTTAAACACTGAAGCTTTCTTT
NA,TRBJ2-1,TRBD2,TRBV11-2,CASSPGLAGGPKKNEQFF,TGTGCCAGCAGCCCCGGACTAGCGGGAGGGCCGAAGAAAAATGAGCAGTTCTTC
NA,TRBJ2-2,TRBD1,TRBV13,CASSLAPGTGGRKLFF,TGTGCCAGCAGCCTAGCCCCCGGGACAGGGGGTAGGAAGCTGTTTTTT
NA,TRBJ2-3,NA,TRBV11-3,CASSPTQVAGKQYF,TGTGCCAGCAGCCCTACCCAGGTCGCGGGGAAGCAGTATTTT
NA,TRBJ2-2,TRBD1,TRBV18,CASSATGGTGELFF,TGTGCCAGCTCAGCGACAGGGGGCACCGGGGAGCTGTTTTTT
NA,TRBJ1-2,NA,TRBV12-3/TRBV12-4,CASSSTSLAHTF,TGTGCCAGCAGTTCAACTAGCCTCGCACACACCTTC
NA,TRBJ1-1,TRBD1,TRBV5-1,CASSSGTGDTEAFF,TGCGCCAGCAGCTCCGGGACAGGGGACACTGAAGCTTTCTTT
once,TRBJ1-2,TRBD1,TRBV6-2/TRBV6-3,CASSYSVQGGYGYTF,TGTGCCAGCAGTTACTCGGTCCAGGGGGGCTATGGCTACACCTTC
NA,TRBJ2-5,TRBD1,TRBV10-3,CATRTGGETQYF,TGTGCCACTAGGACAGGGGGGGAGACCCAGTACTTC
NA,TRBJ1-4,NA,TRBV3-1/TRBV3-2,CASSHAVDSLNEKLFF,TGTGCCAGCAGTCACGCCGTGGACAGCCTTAATGAAAAACTGTTTTTT
NA,TRBJ2-3,TRBD2,TRBV2,CASRQTSNTDTQYF,TGTGCCAGCAGGCAGACTAGCAACACAGATACGCAGTATTTT
NA,TRBJ1-1,NA,TRBV27,CASSLGPTNTEAFF,TGTGCCAGCAGTTTAGGGCCTACGAACACTGAAGCTTTCTTT
NA,TRBJ2-5,TRBD2,TRBV30,CAWSGGETQYF,TGTGCCTGGAGCGGGGGGGAGACCCAGTACTTC
NA,TRBJ2-3,NA,TRBV21-1,CASSKALVVAGDTDTQYF,TGTGCCAGCAGCAAAGCGCTTGTAGTAGCGGGGGACACAGATACGCAGTATTTT
NA,TRBJ1-5,NA,TRBV12-3/TRBV12-4,CASSFWRQPQHF,TGTGCCAGCAGTTTTTGGCGTCAGCCCCAGCATTTT
once,TRBJ1-4,NA,TRBV28,CASSPAEKLFF,TGTGCCAGCAGTCCCGCCGAAAAACTGTTTTTT
NA,TRBJ1-1,NA,TRBV30,CAWSVQPGTEAFF,TGTGCCTGGAGTGTACAACCAGGCACTGAAGCTTTCTTT
once,TRBJ2-1,TRBD2,TRBV10-3,CAISDRGSPYNEQFF,TGTGCCATCAGTGACCGCGGGAGCCCCTACAATGAGCAGTTCTTC
NA,TRBJ2-3,NA,TRBV9,CASSPHQRAIDTQYF,TGTGCCAGCAGCCCCCATCAGAGGGCCATAGATACGCAGTATTTT
NA,TRBJ1-3,TRBD1,TRBV5-1,CASSLEGASGNTIYF,TGCGCCAGCAGCTTGGAGGGGGCATCGGGAAACACCATATATTTT
NA,TRBJ1-1,NA,TRBV9,CASGGSLNTEAFF,TGTGCCAGCGGGGGCAGTCTGAACACTGAAGCTTTCTTT
few,TRBJ1-1,NA,TRBV29-1,CSVEQGGRVEAFF,TGCAGCGTTGAACAGGGTGGGCGTGTTGAAGCTTTCTTT
NA,TRBJ1-1,NA,TRBV30,CARLESPTEAFF,TGTGCCCGCCTTGAGAGCCCCACTGAAGCTTTCTTT
NA,TRBJ1-3,TRBD1,TRBV30,CAWRQGATGNTIYF,TGTGCCTGGAGACAGGGGGCGACTGGAAACACCATATATTTT
NA,TRBJ2-2,NA,TRBV7-9,CASSLQGGTRVTGELFF,TGTGCCAGCAGCCTCCAAGGGGGTACGCGAGTCACCGGGGAGCTGTTTTTT
NA,TRBJ1-2,TRBD1,TRBV27,CATRLDRNYGYTF,TGTGCCACGAGATTGGACAGGAACTATGGCTACACCTTC